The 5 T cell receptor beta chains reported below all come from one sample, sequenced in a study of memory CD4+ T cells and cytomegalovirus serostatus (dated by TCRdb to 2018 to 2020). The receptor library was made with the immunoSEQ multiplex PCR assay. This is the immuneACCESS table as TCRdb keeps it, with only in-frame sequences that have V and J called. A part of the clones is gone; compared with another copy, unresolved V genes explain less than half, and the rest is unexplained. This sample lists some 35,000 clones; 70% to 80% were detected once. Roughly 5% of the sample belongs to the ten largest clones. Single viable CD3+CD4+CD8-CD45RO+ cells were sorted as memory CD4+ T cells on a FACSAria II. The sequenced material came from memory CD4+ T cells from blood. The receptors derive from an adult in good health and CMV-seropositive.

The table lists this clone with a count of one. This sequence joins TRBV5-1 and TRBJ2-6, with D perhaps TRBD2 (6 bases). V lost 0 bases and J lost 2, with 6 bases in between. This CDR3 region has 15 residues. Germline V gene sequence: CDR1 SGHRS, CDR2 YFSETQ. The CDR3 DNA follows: TGCGCCAGCAGCTTGGGGGAGGCTGGGGCCAACGTCCTGACTTTC. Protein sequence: CASSLGEAGANVLTF.

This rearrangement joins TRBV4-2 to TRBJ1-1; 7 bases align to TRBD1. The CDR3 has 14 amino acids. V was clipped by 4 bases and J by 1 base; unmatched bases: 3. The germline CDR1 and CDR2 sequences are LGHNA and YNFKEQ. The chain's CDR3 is CASSPGQRNTEAFF. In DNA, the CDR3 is TGTGCCAGCAGCCCGGGACAGAGGAACACTGAAGCTTTCTTT.

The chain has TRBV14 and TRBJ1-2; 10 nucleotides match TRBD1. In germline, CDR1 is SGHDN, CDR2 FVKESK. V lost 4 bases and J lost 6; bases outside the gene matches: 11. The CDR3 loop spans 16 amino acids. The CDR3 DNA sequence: TGTGCCAGCAGCCCGCTGCTGGGACAGGGGATACATGGCTACACCTTC. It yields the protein CASSPLLGQGIHGYTF.

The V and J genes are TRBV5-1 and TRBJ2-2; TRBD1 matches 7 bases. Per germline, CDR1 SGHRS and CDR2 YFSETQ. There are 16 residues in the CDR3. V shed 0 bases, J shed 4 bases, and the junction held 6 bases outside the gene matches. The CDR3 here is CASSLALQGSTGELFF. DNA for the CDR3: TGCGCCAGCAGCTTGGCCCTACAGGGGAGCACCGGGGAGCTGTTTTTT.

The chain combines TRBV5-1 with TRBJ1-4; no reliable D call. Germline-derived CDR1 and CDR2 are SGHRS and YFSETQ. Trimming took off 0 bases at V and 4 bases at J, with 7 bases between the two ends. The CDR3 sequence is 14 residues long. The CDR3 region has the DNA TGCGCCAGCAGCTTGGGAGGAAATAATGAAAAACTGTTTTTT. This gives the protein CASSLGGNNEKLFF. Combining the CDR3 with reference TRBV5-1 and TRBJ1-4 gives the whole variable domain KAGVTQTPRYLIKTRGQQVTLSCSPISGHRSVSWYQQTPGQGLQFLFEYFSETQRNKGNFPGRFSGRQFSNSRSEMNVSTLELGDSALYLCASSLGGNNEKLFFGSGTQLSVL.